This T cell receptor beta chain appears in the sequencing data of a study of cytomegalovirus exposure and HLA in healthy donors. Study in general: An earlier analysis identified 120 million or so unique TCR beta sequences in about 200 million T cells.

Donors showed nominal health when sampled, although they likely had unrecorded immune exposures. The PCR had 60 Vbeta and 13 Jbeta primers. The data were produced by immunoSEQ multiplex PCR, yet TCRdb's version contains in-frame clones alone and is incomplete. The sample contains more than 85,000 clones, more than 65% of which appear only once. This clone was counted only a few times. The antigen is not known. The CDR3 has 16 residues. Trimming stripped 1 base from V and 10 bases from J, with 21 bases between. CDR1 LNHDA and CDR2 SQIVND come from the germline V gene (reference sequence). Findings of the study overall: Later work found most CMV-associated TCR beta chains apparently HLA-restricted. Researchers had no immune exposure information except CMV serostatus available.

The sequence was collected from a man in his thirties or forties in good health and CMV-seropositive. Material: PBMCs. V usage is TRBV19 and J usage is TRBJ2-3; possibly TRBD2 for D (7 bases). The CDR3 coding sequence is TGTGCCAGTAGTATAGGTGTGGCGGGGGCCTATTCTTCGCAGTATTTT. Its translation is CASSIGVAGAYSSQYF.